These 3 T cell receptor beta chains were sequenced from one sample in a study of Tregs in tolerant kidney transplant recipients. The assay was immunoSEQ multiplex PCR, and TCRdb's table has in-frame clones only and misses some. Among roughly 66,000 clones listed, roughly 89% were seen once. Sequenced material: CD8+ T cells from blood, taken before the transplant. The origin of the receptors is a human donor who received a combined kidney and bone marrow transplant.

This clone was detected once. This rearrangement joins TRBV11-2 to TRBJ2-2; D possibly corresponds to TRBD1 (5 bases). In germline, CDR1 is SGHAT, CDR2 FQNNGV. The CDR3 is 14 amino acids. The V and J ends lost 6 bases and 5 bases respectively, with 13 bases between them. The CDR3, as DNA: TGTGCCAGCAGACGAAGAACAGGAACCGGGGAGCTGTTTTTT. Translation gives CASRRRTGTGELFF.

Here the CDR3 DNA reads TGTGTCAGAAGCCGAAGTGGGGGGTTGGGCACAGATACGCAGTATTTT. This encodes CVRSRSGGLGTDTQYF. The J gene is TRBJ2-3, the V gene TRBV7-5; the table assigns TRBD2, which was not confirmed against the DNA. TRBV7-5 counts as a pseudogene. This CDR3 is built from 16 residues.

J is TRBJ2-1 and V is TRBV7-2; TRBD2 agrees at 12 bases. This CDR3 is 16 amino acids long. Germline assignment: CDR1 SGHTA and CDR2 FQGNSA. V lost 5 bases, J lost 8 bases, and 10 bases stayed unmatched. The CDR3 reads CASSTLAGGPLDEQFF. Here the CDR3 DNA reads TGTGCCAGCAGCACCCTAGCGGGAGGGCCTTTGGATGAGCAGTTCTTC.